This TCR beta chain was captured in a study of blood T cell repertoires in COVID-19. Only in-frame clones appear in the TCRdb table, and some are missing; sequencing was by immunoSEQ multiplex PCR. The sample lists 400,000 to 450,000 clones; less than 95% were seen once. The V gene lost 3 bases and the J gene lost 3 bases, with 12 bases spanning the gap. Looked up from germline, CDR1 is MNHEY and CDR2 is SVGAGI. This CDR3 has 15 residues. The sample taken for sequencing was PBMCs or T cells enriched from blood (not recorded which). This TCR came from a man aged 18 to 30 who had recovered from COVID-19. The chain couples TRBV6-5 to TRBJ1-3; TRBD1 might be the D (5 bases). CDR3 loop: CASSYGGFSGNTIYF. CDR3 DNA: TGTGCCAGCAGTTATGGGGGGTTCAGTGGAAACACCATATATTTT.